This TCR beta chain appears in the sequencing data of a study of T-cell reconstitution after alpha-beta-depleted transplantation in children (dated by TCRdb to the mid-2010s). About the full investigation: The study quantitatively tracked T-cell immune reconstitution after TCRalphabeta/CD19-depleted allogeneic hematopoietic cell transplantation in children using TCR repertoire profiling. Study-wide conclusions, independent of this receptor: Hyperexpanded clone frequencies declined over subsequent months; after one year, T-cell counts and TCRbeta diversity were mostly attributed to newly produced T cells. The apparently early alphabetaT-cell count recovery about two months after transplant was reportedly dependent on only several hundred rapidly expanded clones derived from non-depleted graft cells. The high TCRbeta diversity at day 60 in some patients was ascribed to recipient T cells and intrathymic progenitors that had survived conditioning.

The CDR3 holds 18 amino acids from the cysteine to the phenylalanine. CDR3 DNA is the only sequence kept; it has 54 bases, read in frame from the first base. The meaning of the sample's treatment or condition label: allogeneic hematopoietic cell transplantation with graft depleted of TCRalphabeta T cells and CD19 B cells. The transplant recipients were children given TCRalphabeta/CD19-depleted allogeneic hematopoietic cell grafts. The method behind the library was PCR. Reads for this sample came from an Illumina HiSeq 2500. TCR libraries were prepared with molecular barcoding, using unique molecular identifiers to normalize TCRbeta repertoire quantification. TCRdb redid the processing of the public reads, applying fastp at Q25 and MiXCR, and retained in-frame beta chains. Rows are unified per CDR3 protein, each entry keeping the most common DNA and genes. For this sample the table gives hundreds of thousands of distinct CDR3 sequences, of which around 17% were detected only once. The ten largest clones take up around 5.3% of the sample.

With regard to this clonotype: Its target antigen remains unknown. Germline and junction disagree at one end, which may indicate a read error.

The sample was PBMCs, mostly from graft donor cells, taken 360 days after TCRalphabeta/CD19-depleted stem cell transplant. The receptor was derived from a male patient between 5 and 17 years old who had a stem cell transplant for acute lymphoblastic leukemia, so the T cells may come from the graft donor. The chain employs TRBV12-3 or TRBV12-4 and TRBJ2-7; 7 middle bases align to TRBD1. The bases read TGTGCCTGCAGTTTAGTCCCTTACAGGGGTCCCTCCTACTACGAGCAGTACTTC. It encodes CACSLVPYRGPSYYEQYF.